The clone carrying this T cell receptor beta chain appeared a few times. Alongside a J-beta primer mix, a sample-barcoded 5' primer served in a second PCR lasting about 7 to 12 cycles. TCRdb reprocessed the 5' RACE reads via MiXCR and lists one record per CDR3 protein. The sample holds about 810,000 distinct CDR3 sequences; 35% to 40% are singletons and the top ten take approximately 13%. V was pared by 4 bases and J by 5 bases, with 8 bases of the junction left unmatched. The CDR3 is 14 amino acids. The germline V gene encodes CDR1 SQVTM and CDR2 ANQGSEA. This sample is part of a study of blood T cells in healthy people across ages.

The V call is TRBV29-1, the J call TRBJ1-5; 7 bases agree with TRBD1. The sequence was collected from a man in his late teens or twenties in good health. The sample consisted of blood. The CDR3 DNA follows: TGCAGCGTTGTTTGGCAGGGGGGCGATCAGCCCCAGCATTTT. Its protein is CSVVWQGGDQPQHF.